The clone carrying this T cell receptor (beta chain) was counted between two and nine times. Its specificity is unknown. No DNA is shown, since the ends of the CDR3 on it are uncertain; the CDR3 is the one TCRdb lists. Molecular-barcoded quantitative 5'-RACE produced these TCR beta libraries. One entry per CDR3 protein, called by TCRdb with MiXCR from the 5' RACE reads. The sample records 200,000 to 250,000 distinct CDR3 sequences, more than 25% being singletons. This sample was included in a study of CD8 T cells in ankylosing spondylitis. Findings of the study overall: Existing reports had already noted some motif variants in reactive arthritis synovial fluid and blood.

This sequence was found in a male donor with ankylosing spondylitis or in good health (not recorded which). The sample comprised blood, either unsorted or a sorted T cell fraction (not recorded which).

The CDR3 protein is CSVARGIVRFF. This chain connects TRBV29-1 to TRBJ2-1; TRBD1, the table's D call, was not compared with the DNA. The V gene's germline CDR1 is SQVTM and CDR2 ANQGSEA. The CDR3 is 11 residues long, counting both termini.